Below, one T cell receptor (beta chain) is given with its context. The target antigen is unknown. This CDR3 is 13 amino acids long. In germline, CDR1 is ENHRY, CDR2 SYGVKD. The ends were cut back, 3 bases at V and 2 bases at J, with 7 bases in the middle. These data belong to a study of brain T cells in children with intractable seizures. General study findings and limits: Pre- and post-surgery blood differed in depth, so pre-surgery absences may be undersampling. Patients' HCMV serostatus was unknown; virus specificity rests on CDR3 similarity alone.

Sequencing used immunoSEQ multiplex PCR; TCRdb keeps in-frame clones, though not all of them. The top ten clones hold around 4.1% of a sample with 110,000 or so clones, 90% to 95% of them seen once. The sequenced cases were selected for having the highest brain T cell transcript signatures. Before surgery, patients took at least one anti-epileptic drug. This sequence joins TRBV10-3 and TRBJ1-1, with D maybe TRBD1 (6 bases). Specimen: peripheral blood, collected at surgery. The receptor comes from a boy under two years old with hemimegalencephaly and intractable seizures. This CDR3 reads CAISDRGNTEAFF. The CDR3 DNA follows: TGTGCCATCAGTGACAGGGGTAACACTGAAGCTTTCTTT.